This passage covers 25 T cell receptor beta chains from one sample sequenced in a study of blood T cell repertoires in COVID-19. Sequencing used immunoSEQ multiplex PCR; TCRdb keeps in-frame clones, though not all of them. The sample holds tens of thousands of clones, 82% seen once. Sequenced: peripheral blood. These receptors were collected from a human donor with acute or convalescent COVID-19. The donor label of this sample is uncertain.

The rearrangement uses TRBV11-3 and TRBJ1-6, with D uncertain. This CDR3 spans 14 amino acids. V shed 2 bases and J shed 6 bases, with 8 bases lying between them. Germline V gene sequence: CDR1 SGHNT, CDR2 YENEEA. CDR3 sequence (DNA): TGTGCCAGCAGCTTAAGCAGCGTTAATTCACCCCTCCACTTT. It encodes CASSLSSVNSPLHF.

CDR3 sequence: CASSSGTSALETQYF. For the CDR3, the DNA is TGCGCCAGCAGCTCGGGGACTAGCGCGTTAGAGACCCAGTACTTC. The V and J genes are TRBV5-1 and TRBJ2-5, with 10 positions matching TRBD2. Germline values: CDR1 SGHRS, CDR2 YFSETQ. There are 15 residues in the CDR3. Trimming took 3 bases from V and 4 from J; bases not matched to a gene: 6.

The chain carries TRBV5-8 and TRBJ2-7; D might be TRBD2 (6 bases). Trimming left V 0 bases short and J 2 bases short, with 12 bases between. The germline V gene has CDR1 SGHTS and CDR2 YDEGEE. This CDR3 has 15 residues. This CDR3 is CASSLGGGKAYEQYF. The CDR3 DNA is TGTGCCAGCAGCTTGGGGGGCGGGAAAGCCTACGAGCAGTACTTC.

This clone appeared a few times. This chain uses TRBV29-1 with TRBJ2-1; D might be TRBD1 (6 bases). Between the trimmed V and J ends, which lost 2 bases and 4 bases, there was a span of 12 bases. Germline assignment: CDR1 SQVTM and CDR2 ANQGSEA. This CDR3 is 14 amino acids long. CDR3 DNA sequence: TGCAGCGTTGAATCAGGGGAACGGTACAATGAGCAGTTCTTC. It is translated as CSVESGERYNEQFF.

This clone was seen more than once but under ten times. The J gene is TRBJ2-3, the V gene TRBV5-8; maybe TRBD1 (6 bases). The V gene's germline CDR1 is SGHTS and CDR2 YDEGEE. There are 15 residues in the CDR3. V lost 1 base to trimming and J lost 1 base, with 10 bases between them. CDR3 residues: CASSLYRDGTDTQYF. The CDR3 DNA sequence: TGTGCCAGCAGCTTGTACAGGGACGGCACAGATACGCAGTATTTT.

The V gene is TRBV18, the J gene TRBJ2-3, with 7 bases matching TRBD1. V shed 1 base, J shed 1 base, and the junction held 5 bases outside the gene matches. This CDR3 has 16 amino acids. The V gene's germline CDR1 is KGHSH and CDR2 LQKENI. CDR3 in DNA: TGTGCCAGCTCACCACGGGGAACAGGGGGCACAGATACGCAGTATTTT. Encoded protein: CASSPRGTGGTDTQYF.

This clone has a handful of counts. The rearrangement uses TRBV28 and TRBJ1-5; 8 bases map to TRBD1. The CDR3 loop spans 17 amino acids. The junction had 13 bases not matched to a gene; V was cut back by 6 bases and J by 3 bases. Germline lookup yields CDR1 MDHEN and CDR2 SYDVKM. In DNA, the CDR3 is TGTGCCAGCAGCAAGAGACAGGGGAGGACCATCAATCAGCCCCAGCATTTT. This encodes CASSKRQGRTINQPQHF.

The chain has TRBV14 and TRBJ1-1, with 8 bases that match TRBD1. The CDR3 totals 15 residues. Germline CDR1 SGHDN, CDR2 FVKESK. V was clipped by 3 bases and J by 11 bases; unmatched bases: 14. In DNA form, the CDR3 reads TGTGCCAGCAGCCATCAGGGGGCGGACGTGGGGAAGGCTTTCTTT. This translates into CASSHQGADVGKAFF. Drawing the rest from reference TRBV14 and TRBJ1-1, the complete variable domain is EAGVTQFPSHSVIEKGQTVTLRCDPISGHDNLYWYRRVMGKEIKFLLHFVKESKQDESGMPNNRFLAERTGGTYSTLKVQPAELEDSGVYFCASSHQGADVGKAFFGQGTRLTVV.

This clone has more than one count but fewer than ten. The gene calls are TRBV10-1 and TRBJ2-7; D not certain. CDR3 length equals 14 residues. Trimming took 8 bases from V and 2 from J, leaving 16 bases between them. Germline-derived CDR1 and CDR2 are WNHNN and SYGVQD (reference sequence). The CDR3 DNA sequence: TGCGCCAGCTCCAGGCCAGAAGATACCTACGAGCAGTACTTC. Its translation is CASSRPEDTYEQYF.

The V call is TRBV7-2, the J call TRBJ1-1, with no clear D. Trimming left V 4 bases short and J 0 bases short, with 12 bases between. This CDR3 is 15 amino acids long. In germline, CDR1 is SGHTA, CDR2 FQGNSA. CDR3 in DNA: TGTGCCAGCAGCTCCATCGGACTGATGAACACTGAAGCTTTCTTT. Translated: CASSSIGLMNTEAFF.

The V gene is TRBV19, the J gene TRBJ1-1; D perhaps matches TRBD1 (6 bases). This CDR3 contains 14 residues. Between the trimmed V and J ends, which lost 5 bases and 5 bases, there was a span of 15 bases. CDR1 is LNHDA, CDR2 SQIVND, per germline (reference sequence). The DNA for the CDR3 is TGTGCCAGTAGTGGAATACAGGGAAATACTGAAGCTTTCTTT. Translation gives CASSGIQGNTEAFF.

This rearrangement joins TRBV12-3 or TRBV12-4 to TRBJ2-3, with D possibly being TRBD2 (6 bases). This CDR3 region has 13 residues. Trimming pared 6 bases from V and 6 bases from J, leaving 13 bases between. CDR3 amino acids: CASSPTRTDTQYF. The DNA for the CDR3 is TGTGCCAGCAGCCCGACTAGGACCGATACGCAGTATTTT.

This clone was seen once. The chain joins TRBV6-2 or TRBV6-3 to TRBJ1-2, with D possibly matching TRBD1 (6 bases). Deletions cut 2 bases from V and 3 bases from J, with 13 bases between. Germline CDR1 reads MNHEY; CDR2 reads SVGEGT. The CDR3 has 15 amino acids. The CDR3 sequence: CASSYGGALDYGYTF. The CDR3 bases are TGTGCCAGCAGTTACGGGGGGGCGCTTGACTATGGCTACACCTTC.

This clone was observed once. The CDR3 DNA sequence: TGTGCCACCAGAGGACAGGGGGGCAATCAGCCCCAGCATTTT. It yields the protein CATRGQGGNQPQHF. The chain has TRBV24-1 and TRBJ1-5, with TRBD1 identical over 10 bases. This CDR3 has 14 residues. The junction had 1 base not matched to a gene; V was cut back by 7 bases and J by 2 bases. Germline CDR1 KGHDR, CDR2 SFDVKD.

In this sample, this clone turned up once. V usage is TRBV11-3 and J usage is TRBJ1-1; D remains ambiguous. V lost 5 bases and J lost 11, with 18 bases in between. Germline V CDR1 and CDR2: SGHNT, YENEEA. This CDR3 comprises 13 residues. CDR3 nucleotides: TGTGCCAGCAGCCCTGGGCCGAGCCTGGTGGCTTTCTTT. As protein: CASSPGPSLVAFF.

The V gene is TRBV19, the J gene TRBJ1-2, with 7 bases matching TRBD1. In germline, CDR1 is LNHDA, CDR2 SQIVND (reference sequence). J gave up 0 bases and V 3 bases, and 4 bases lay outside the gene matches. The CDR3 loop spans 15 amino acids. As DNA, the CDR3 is TGTGCCAGTAGTATGGGGGACAGTTCTAACTATGGCTACACCTTC. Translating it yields CASSMGDSSNYGYTF.

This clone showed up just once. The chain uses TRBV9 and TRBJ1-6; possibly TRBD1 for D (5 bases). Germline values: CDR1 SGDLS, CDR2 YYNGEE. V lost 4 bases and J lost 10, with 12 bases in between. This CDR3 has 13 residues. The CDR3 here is CASSPEGVSPLHF. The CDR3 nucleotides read TGTGCCAGCAGCCCGGAAGGGGTATCACCCCTCCACTTT.

In DNA, the CDR3 is TGTGCCAGCAGCTCGTACAGGGGAAACACCATATATTTT. It codes for CASSSYRGNTIYF. The V and J genes are TRBV7-3 and TRBJ1-3; D perhaps matches TRBD1 (5 bases). Per the germline V gene, CDR1 is SGHTA and CDR2 is FQGTGA. The CDR3 contains 13 residues. Trimming removed 4 bases from V and 4 bases from J, with 8 bases in between.

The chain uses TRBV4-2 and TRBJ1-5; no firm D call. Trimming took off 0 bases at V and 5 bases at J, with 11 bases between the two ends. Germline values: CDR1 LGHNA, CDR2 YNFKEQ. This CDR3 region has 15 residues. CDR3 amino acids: CASSQDLEGYQPQHF. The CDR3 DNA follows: TGTGCCAGCAGCCAAGATCTAGAGGGATATCAGCCCCAGCATTTT.

CDR3 residues: CASSSLGGGTSYEQYF. CDR3 sequence (DNA): TGTGCCAGCAGTTCCCTGGGTGGCGGCACTTCCTACGAGCAGTACTTC. V and J are TRBV27 and TRBJ2-7; D gene ambiguous. Germline values: CDR1 MNHEY, CDR2 SMNVEV (reference sequence). V lost 4 bases and J 1 base, leaving 17 bases between the germline ends. CDR3 length: 16 residues.

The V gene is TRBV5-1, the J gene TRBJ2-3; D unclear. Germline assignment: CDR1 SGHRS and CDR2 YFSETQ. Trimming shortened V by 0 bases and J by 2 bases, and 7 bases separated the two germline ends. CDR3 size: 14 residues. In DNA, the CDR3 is TGCGCCAGCAGCTTGGCCGCGGACACAGATACGCAGTATTTT. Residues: CASSLAADTDTQYF.

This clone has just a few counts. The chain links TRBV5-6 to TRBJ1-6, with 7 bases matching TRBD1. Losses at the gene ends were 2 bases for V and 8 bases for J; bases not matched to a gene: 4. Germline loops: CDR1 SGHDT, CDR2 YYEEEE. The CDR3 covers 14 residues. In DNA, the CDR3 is TGTGCCAGCAGCTTCAACAGGGGAGATTCACCCCTCCACTTT. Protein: CASSFNRGDSPLHF. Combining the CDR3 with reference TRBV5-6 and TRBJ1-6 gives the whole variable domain DAGVTQSPTHLIKTRGQQVTLRCSPKSGHDTVSWYQQALGQGPQFIFQYYEEEERQRGNFPDRFSGHQFPNYSSELNVNALLLGDSALYLCASSFNRGDSPLHFGNGTRLTVT.

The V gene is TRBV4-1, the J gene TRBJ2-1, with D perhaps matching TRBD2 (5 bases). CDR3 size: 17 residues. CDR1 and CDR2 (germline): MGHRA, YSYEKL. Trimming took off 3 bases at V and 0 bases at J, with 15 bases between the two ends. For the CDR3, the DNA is TGCGCCAGCAGCCACCTCTTCCGAGGGCCCTCCTACAATGAGCAGTTCTTC. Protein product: CASSHLFRGPSYNEQFF.

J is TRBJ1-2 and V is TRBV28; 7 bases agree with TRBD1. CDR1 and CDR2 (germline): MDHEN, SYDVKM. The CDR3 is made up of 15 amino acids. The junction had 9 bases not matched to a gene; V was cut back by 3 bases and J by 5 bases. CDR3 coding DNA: TGTGCCAGCAGTTTTCGACAGGGAACGATATATGGCTACACCTTC. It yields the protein CASSFRQGTIYGYTF.

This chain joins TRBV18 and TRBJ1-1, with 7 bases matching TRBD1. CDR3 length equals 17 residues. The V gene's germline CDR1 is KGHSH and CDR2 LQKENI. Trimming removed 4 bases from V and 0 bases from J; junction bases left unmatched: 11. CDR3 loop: CASSRSGGFGMNTEAFF. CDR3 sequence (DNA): TGTGCCAGCTCACGATCAGGGGGGTTTGGAATGAACACTGAAGCTTTCTTT.